This TCR beta chain was recorded in a study of OX40 agonist ivuxolimab in advanced cancers. Regarding the research as a whole: Ivuxolimab was a fully human IgG2 agonistic monoclonal antibody targeting the costimulatory receptor OX40 (CD134). Among the approximately 54 dose-escalation patients, about 19 had hepatocellular carcinoma, roughly 15 melanoma, 9 renal cell carcinoma and 9 head and neck cancer. In the dose-escalation cohort, 82.7% of patients were male, and the mean age was approximately 60 years with a range of roughly 20 to 80. The paper reports the monotherapy dose-escalation portion (N ≈ 50 patients) of the phase I ivuxolimab trial. Partial responses occurred in three dose-escalation patients, of whom one had hepatocellular carcinoma and two had cutaneous melanoma. Intravenous ivuxolimab was administered to patients every 2 weeks at six dose levels: 0.01, 0.1, 0.3, 1.5, 3 and 10 mg/kg. Prior anti-PD-1, anti-PD-L1 or anti-CTLA-4 therapy was permitted, and approximately 42% of dose-escalation patients had received checkpoint inhibitors. Peripheral TCRbeta sequencing was intended to test whether TCR sequence diversity was altered and clonal T-cell expansion was caused by ivuxolimab.

Study-level results and caveats: At doses from 0.1 to 3.0 mg/kg, clonal expansion was seen in both CD4+ and CD8+ blood T cells between baseline and week 6. After ivuxolimab, more expanded clones were found on average in CD8+ T cells than in CD4+ T cells. The antigen specificity of the peripheral T cells that underwent clonal expansion was not determined. Low levels of normalized T-cell clonal expansion were also shown by some nonresponding patients. In partial responders in the 0.1-3.0 mg/kg groups, normalized peripheral clonal expansion was found to be among the lowest, especially among CD8+ T cells.

In its sample, this clone was seen a few times. Its antigen is unknown. Qualities for individual bases were not recorded, and no much larger clone is one base off. The trial excluded patients who had a history of autoimmune disease or were on systemic immunosuppression. Peripheral blood for TCR sequencing was collected from all dose cohorts at baseline, on cycle 4 day 1, and on cycle 7 day 1. The samples were drawn from a first-in-human, open-label, multicenter phase I dose-escalation trial of ivuxolimab. The trial enrolled adults with locally advanced or metastatic head and neck squamous cell, hepatocellular, melanoma or renal cell carcinoma. CD4+ and CD8+ T cells were sorted separately from peripheral blood before TCR sequencing. Genomic DNA was isolated from the sorted cells so that the TCRbeta CDR3 region could be sequenced. The immunoSEQ Assay was used for sequencing of TCRbeta CDR3 regions. Imported from immuneACCESS, the table was reduced by TCRdb to in-frame sequences with V and J called. These copies leave out some clones; in studies compared against another copy, an unresolved V gene accounts for under half, and the cause of the remainder is not known. The sample table lists tens of thousands of clones, 92% of them with a count of one. Together, the top ten hold over 12% of the sample.

The TCR comes from an adult with an advanced solid tumor such as melanoma, head and neck, liver or kidney cancer. The source material was CD4+ or CD8+ T cells sorted from blood, sampled in a trial of the OX40 agonist ivuxolimab.

For the CDR3, the sequence is CASSTTGCEKLFF. The sequenced DNA: TGTGCCAGCAGCACAACCGGGTGCGAAAAACTGTTTTTT. The rearrangement combines TRBV21-1 with TRBJ1-4. TRBV21-1 is designated a pseudogene. Its CDR3 holds 13 amino acids, cysteine through phenylalanine. This entry keeps only the CDR3 DNA: 39 bases, framed from base 1.